These 17 T cell receptor beta chains came from one sample sequenced in a study of CD8+CD57+ T cells in acquired aplastic anemia. TCR beta VDJ and CDR3 were profiled, and genomic DNA was the template. MiXCR was run by TCRdb on the reads, yielding one entry per CDR3 protein. The sample records around 170,000 distinct CDR3 sequences, around 45% being singletons. The sequenced sample was sorted CD4+, CD8+, or CD8+CD57+ T cells (not recorded which) from PBMCs. The receptors originated from a human donor in good health.

The chain recombines TRBV11-2 with TRBJ1-2; 12 nucleotides match TRBD1. Germline assignment: CDR1 SGHAT and CDR2 FQNNGV. Germline trimming cut 5 bases from V and 5 bases from J; bases unmatched to any gene: 9. The CDR3 is 16 residues long. CDR3: CASSVGTGGALYGYTF. CDR3 DNA sequence: TGTGCCAGCAGCGTAGGGACAGGGGGCGCGTTGTATGGCTACACCTTC.

The chain carries TRBV25-1 and TRBJ1-6; a weak D match, TRBD1 (5 bases). The CDR3 sequence is 14 residues long. Trimming stripped 3 bases from V and 9 bases from J, with 12 bases between. Germline values: CDR1 MGHDK, CDR2 SYGVNS. The CDR3 DNA is TGTGCCAGCAGTGATAGCGGGGGGAGTTCACCCCTCCACTTT. Translated: CASSDSGGSSPLHF. The variable domain in full, with the rest retrieved from reference TRBV25-1 and TRBJ1-6, is EADIYQTPRYLVIGTGKKITLECSQTMGHDKMYWYQQDPGMELHLIHYSYGVNSTEKGDLSSESTVSRIRTEHFPLTLESARPSHTSQYLCASSDSGGSSPLHFGNGTRLTVT.

J is TRBJ2-7 and V is TRBV10-3; a weak D match, TRBD2 (6 bases). The CDR3 is 14 amino acids. The V end lost 10 bases, the J end lost 2 bases, and 18 bases lay between the germline ends. Germline loops: CDR1 ENHRY, CDR2 SYGVKD. Here the CDR3 DNA reads TGTGCCAGCAGCGCCAGTCCGGGAGCCTACGAGCAGTACTTC. Protein product: CASSASPGAYEQYF.

This clonotype was counted a single time. The rearrangement links TRBV10-3 to TRBJ1-4; D remains ambiguous. CDR1 and CDR2 (germline): ENHRY, SYGVKD. V was cut by 7 bases and J by 5 bases, with 14 bases left in between. This CDR3 contains 14 residues. The CDR3: CAINSPGDNEKLFF. DNA for the CDR3: TGTGCCATCAATTCACCGGGAGACAATGAAAAACTGTTTTTT.

The chain is built from TRBV28 and TRBJ1-5; possibly TRBD1 for D (5 bases). The V gene's germline CDR1 is MDHEN and CDR2 SYDVKM. V dropped 5 bases and J dropped 13 bases, with 15 bases sitting between them. The CDR3 is made up of 12 amino acids. The CDR3 DNA sequence: TGTGCCAGCAGTACCCGGACAATAACACAGCATTTT. Translated, it gives CASSTRTITQHF.

The chain links TRBV2 to TRBJ2-2; 8 nucleotides line up with TRBD2. After removal of 4 bases from V and 6 bases from J, the junction contained 4 bases not matched to a gene. CDR1 SNHLY and CDR2 FYNNEI come from the germline V gene. This CDR3 spans 14 amino acids. DNA for the CDR3: TGTGCCAGCAGTGGCTTACTAGCGGCCGGGGAGCTGTTTTTT. Translated: CASSGLLAAGELFF. Full variable domain (rest looked up from reference TRBV2 and TRBJ2-2): EPEVTQTPSHQVTQMGQEVILRCVPISNHLYFYWYRQILGQKVEFLVSFYNNEISEKSEIFDDQFSVERPDGSNFTLKIRSTKLEDSAMYFCASSGLLAAGELFFGEGSRLTVL.

In this sample, this clonotype turned up many times. The V gene is TRBV4-1, the J gene TRBJ2-1, with a possible D match to TRBD2 (6 bases). Germline V lookup: CDR1 MGHRA, CDR2 YSYEKL. The CDR3 runs to 15 residues. The V end was cut by 1 base, the J end by 4 bases, with 11 bases between. This CDR3 is CASSQAGSDYNEQFF. The CDR3, as DNA: TGCGCCAGCAGCCAAGCCGGGAGTGATTACAATGAGCAGTTCTTC.

This chain uses TRBV29-1 with TRBJ1-1; D may be TRBD1 (6 bases). The CDR3 covers 13 residues. Per the germline V gene, CDR1 is SQVTM and CDR2 is ANQGSEA. Trimming cost V 6 bases and J 1 base, with 12 bases left between them. DNA of the CDR3: TGCAGCGTCTGGACAGAACCGAACACTGAAGCTTTCTTT. Encoded protein: CSVWTEPNTEAFF.

This clonotype has a count of ten or more. The CDR3 DNA follows: TGTGCCAGCAGCCCTCTACCGAATACGAACACCGGGGAGCTGTTTTTT. This sequence encodes CASSPLPNTNTGELFF. The chain has TRBV9 and TRBJ2-2; D is undetermined. Germline V gene sequence: CDR1 SGDLS, CDR2 YYNGEE. CDR3 length: 16 residues. V gave up 4 bases and J gave up 0 bases, with 13 bases separating them.

Concerning this clonotype itself: The junction and the germline gene differ at one end; a read error may be behind it. The gene calls are TRBV6-1 and TRBJ1-5; 7 bases map to TRBD1. CDR1 MNHNS and CDR2 SASEGT come from the germline V gene. This CDR3 is built from 16 residues. CDR3 bases: TGTGCCAGCAGAAGACTAGGGACAGAGAGCAGTCAGCCCCAGCATTTT. Residues: CASRRLGTESSQPQHF.

The chain is built from TRBV6-2 or TRBV6-3 and TRBJ2-2; TRBD1 might be the D (6 bases). The CDR3 contains 14 residues. V was pared by 8 bases and J by 7 bases, with 17 bases between. Germline V CDR1 and CDR2: MNHEY, SVGEGT. As DNA, the CDR3 is TGTGCCAGCCGCCCTCAGGGGTGGGGCGGGGAGCTGTTTTTT. This encodes CASRPQGWGGELFF.

Concerning this clonotype itself: One end of the junction is discordant with germline, which a read error may explain. The chain links TRBV24-1 to TRBJ2-7, with 8 bases that match TRBD1. Germline V lookup: CDR1 KGHDR, CDR2 SFDVKD. The CDR3 is 15 residues long. CDR3 loop: CASSDGGQGGDEQYF. CDR3 DNA sequence: TGTGCCTCCAGTGATGGAGGACAGGGTGGTGACGAGCAGTACTTC.

This clonotype was detected ten times or more. V usage is TRBV3-1 and J usage is TRBJ2-7; TRBD1 aligns across 7 bases. J gave up 3 bases and V 4 bases, and 9 bases lay outside the gene matches. Germline assignment: CDR1 LGHDT and CDR2 YNNKEL (reference sequence). The CDR3 spans 15 residues. Here the CDR3 reads CASSPVVGQNYEQYF. In nucleotides, the CDR3 is TGTGCCAGCAGCCCAGTCGTGGGACAGAACTACGAGCAGTACTTC.

The V and J genes are TRBV7-3 and TRBJ2-7; perhaps TRBD2 as D (6 bases). Per germline, CDR1 SGHTA and CDR2 FQGTGA. The CDR3 runs to 15 residues. V was cut by 5 bases and J by 0 bases, with 14 bases left in between. The CDR3 coding sequence is TGTGCCAGCAGCCGTAATAGGACTACCTCCTACGAGCAGTACTTC. This translates into CASSRNRTTSYEQYF.

This clonotype was recorded at least ten times. The chain links TRBV12-3 or TRBV12-4 to TRBJ1-4; a possible D gene is TRBD1 (5 bases). V was cut by 6 bases and J by 7 bases, with 12 bases left in between. The CDR3 loop spans 13 amino acids. The DNA for the CDR3 is TGTGCCAGCAGCCCGGGACGCCTTGAAAAACTGTTTTTT. Translating gives CASSPGRLEKLFF.

The V call is TRBV24-1, the J call TRBJ2-5; the match to TRBD1 covers 9 bases. This CDR3 region has 15 residues. CDR1 and CDR2 from the germline V gene are KGHDR and SFDVKD. The V and J ends lost 4 bases and 9 bases, in that order; junction bases with no gene match: 11. In DNA form, the CDR3 reads TGTGCCACCAGTGACCCAAGGACAGGGGAGCAGGCCCAGTACTTC. It translates to CATSDPRTGEQAQYF.

The genes are TRBV18 and TRBJ2-1; D is perhaps TRBD1 or TRBD2 (6 bases each). Germline loops: CDR1 KGHSH, CDR2 LQKENI. The CDR3 is 12 residues long. V lost 2 bases and J 8 bases, leaving 7 bases between the germline ends. The CDR3 nucleotides are TGTGCCAGCTCACCAAGGGGGGATGAGCAGTTCTTC. This gives the protein CASSPRGDEQFF.